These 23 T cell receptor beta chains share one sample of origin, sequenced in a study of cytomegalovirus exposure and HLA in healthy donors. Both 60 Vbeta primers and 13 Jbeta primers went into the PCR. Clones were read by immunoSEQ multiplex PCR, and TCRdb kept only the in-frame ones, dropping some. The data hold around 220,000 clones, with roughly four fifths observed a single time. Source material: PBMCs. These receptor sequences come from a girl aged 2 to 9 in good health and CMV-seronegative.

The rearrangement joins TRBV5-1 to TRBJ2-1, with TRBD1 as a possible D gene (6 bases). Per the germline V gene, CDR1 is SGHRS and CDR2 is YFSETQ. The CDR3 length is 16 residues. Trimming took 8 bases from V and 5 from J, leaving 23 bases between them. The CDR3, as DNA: TGCGCCAGTCATGACATTGGACAGCCGATCAACAATGAGCAGTTCTTC. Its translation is CASHDIGQPINNEQFF.

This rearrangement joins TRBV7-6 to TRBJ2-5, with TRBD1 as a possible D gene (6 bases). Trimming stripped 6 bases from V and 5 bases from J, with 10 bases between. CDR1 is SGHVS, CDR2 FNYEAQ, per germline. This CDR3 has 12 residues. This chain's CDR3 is CASRGGYETQYF. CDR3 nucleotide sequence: TGTGCCAGCAGAGGGGGTTACGAGACCCAGTACTTC. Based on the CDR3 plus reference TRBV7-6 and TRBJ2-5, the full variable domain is GAGVSQSPRYKVTKRGQDVALRCDPISGHVSLYWYRQALGQGPEFLTYFNYEAQQDKSGLPNDRFSAERPEGSISTLTIQRTEQRDSAMYRCASRGGYETQYFGPGTRLLVL.

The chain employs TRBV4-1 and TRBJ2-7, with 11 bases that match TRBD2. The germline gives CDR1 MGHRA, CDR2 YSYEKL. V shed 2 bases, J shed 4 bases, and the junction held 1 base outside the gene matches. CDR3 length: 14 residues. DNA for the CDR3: TGCGCCAGCAGCCAATTAGCGGGGGGGTACGAGCAGTACTTC. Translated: CASSQLAGGYEQYF.

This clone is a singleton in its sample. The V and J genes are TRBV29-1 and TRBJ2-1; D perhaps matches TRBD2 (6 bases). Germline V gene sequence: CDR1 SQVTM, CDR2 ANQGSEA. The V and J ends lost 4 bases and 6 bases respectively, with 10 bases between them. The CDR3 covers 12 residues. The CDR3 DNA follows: TGCAGCGTTGTCCGGGACTCCAATGAGCAGTTCTTC. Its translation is CSVVRDSNEQFF.

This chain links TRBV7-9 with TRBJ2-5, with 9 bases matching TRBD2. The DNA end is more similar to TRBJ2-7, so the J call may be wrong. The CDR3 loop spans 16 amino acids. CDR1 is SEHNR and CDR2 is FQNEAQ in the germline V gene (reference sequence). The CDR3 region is CASSSSGTSRSYEQYF. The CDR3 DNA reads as TGTGCCAGCAGCTCGTCCGGGACTAGCCGGTCCTACGAGCAGTACTTC.

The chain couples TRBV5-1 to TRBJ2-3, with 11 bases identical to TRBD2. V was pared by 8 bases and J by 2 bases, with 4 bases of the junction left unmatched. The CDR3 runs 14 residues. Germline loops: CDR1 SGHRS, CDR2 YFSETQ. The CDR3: CASTTSGVTDTQYF. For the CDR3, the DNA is TGCGCCAGTACGACTAGCGGGGTCACAGATACGCAGTATTTT.

This CDR3 reads CASSLGGLAQETQYF. The DNA of the CDR3 is TGTGCCAGCAGCTTAGGGGGACTAGCGCAAGAGACCCAGTACTTC. The chain uses TRBV7-6 and TRBJ2-5; 10 bases fit TRBD2. The trim removed 1 base at V and 2 bases at J, leaving 1 base unmatched. CDR1 and CDR2 from the germline V gene are SGHVS and FNYEAQ. This CDR3 spans 15 amino acids.

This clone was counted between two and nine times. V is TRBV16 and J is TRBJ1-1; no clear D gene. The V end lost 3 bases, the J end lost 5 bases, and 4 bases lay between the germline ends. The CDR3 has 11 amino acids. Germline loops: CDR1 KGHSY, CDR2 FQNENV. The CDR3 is CASSQLTEAFF. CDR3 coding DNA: TGTGCCAGCAGCCAGCTAACTGAAGCTTTCTTT.

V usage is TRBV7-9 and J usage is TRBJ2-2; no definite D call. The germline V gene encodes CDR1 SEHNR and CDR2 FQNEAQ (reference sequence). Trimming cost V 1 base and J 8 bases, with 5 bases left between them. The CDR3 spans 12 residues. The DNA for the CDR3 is TGTGCCAGCAGCTTAGGTGCGGGGGAGCTGTTTTTT. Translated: CASSLGAGELFF.

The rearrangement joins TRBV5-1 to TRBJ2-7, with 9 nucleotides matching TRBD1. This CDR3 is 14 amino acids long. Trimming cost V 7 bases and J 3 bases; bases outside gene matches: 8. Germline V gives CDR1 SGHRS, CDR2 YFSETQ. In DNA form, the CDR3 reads TGCGCCAGCGGACCTGGGACAGGGTTCTACGAGCAGTACTTC. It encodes CASGPGTGFYEQYF.

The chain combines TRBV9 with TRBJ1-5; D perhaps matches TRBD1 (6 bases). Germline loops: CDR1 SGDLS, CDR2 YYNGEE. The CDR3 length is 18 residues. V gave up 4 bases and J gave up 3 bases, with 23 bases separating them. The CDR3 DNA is TGTGCCAGCAGCCCAGTGGGGCCAGGGGTAGCCGTCAATCAGCCCCAGCATTTT. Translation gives CASSPVGPGVAVNQPQHF.

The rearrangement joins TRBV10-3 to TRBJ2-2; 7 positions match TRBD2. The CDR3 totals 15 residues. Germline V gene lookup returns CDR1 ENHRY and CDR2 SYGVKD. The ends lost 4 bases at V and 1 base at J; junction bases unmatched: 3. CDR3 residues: CAISGASGNTGELFF. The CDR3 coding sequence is TGTGCCATCAGTGGGGCTAGCGGGAACACCGGGGAGCTGTTTTTT.

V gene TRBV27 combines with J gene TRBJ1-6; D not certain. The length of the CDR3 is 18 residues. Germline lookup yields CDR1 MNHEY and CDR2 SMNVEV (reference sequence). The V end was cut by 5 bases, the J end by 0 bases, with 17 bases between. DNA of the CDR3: TGTGCCAGCAGTCCTAGGCGTCAGGCGGGCTCCTATAATTCACCCCTCCACTTT. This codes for CASSPRRQAGSYNSPLHF.

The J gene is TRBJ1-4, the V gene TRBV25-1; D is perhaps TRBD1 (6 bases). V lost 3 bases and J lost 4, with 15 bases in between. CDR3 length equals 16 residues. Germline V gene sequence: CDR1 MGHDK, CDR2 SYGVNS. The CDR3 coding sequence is TGTGCCAGCAGTGAGTCGCGGGGGCAGATTAATGAAAAACTGTTTTTT. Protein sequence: CASSESRGQINEKLFF. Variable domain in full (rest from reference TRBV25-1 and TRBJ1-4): EADIYQTPRYLVIGTGKKITLECSQTMGHDKMYWYQQDPGMELHLIHYSYGVNSTEKGDLSSESTVSRIRTEHFPLTLESARPSHTSQYLCASSESRGQINEKLFFGSGTQLSVL.

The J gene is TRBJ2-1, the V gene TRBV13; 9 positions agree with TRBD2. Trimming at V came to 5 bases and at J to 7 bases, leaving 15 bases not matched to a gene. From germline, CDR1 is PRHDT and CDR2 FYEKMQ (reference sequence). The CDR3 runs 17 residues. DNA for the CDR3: TGTGCCAGCAGCCGAGGTGGACTAGCGACCCGAGCGAATGAGCAGTTCTTC. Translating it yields CASSRGGLATRANEQFF.

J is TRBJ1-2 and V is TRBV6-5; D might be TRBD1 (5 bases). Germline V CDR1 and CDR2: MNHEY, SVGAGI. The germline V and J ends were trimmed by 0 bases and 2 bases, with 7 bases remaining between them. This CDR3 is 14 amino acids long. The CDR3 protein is CASSYSSGNYGYTF. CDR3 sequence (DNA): TGTGCCAGCAGTTACTCGTCAGGGAACTATGGCTACACCTTC.

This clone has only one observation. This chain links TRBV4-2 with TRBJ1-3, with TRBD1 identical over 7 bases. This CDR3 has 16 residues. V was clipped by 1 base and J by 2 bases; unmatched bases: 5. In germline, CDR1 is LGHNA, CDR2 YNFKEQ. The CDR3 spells CASSQGADRAGNTIYF. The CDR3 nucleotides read TGTGCCAGCAGCCAAGGGGCTGACAGGGCTGGAAACACCATATATTTT.

The CDR3 DNA reads TGCGCCAGCAGCGCGACGGGAGTAGTAACGTATGAGCAGTTCTTC. Residues: CASSATGVVTYEQFF. The chain has TRBV5-1 and TRBJ2-1; tentative D call: TRBD2 (6 bases). The ends were cut back, 4 bases at V and 8 bases at J, with 19 bases in the middle. Germline CDR1 reads SGHRS; CDR2 reads YFSETQ. The CDR3 length is 15 residues. The variable domain in full, completed from reference TRBV5-1 and TRBJ2-1, reads KAGVTQTPRYLIKTRGQQVTLSCSPISGHRSVSWYQQTPGQGLQFLFEYFSETQRNKGNFPGRFSGRQFSNSRSEMNVSTLELGDSALYLCASSATGVVTYEQFFGPGTRLTVL.

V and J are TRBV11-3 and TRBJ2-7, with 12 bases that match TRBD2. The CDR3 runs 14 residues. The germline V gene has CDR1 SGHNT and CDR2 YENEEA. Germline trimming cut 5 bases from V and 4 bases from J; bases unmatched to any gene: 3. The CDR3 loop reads CASSRTSGDYEQYF. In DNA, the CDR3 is TGTGCCAGCAGCCGGACTAGCGGGGATTACGAGCAGTACTTC.

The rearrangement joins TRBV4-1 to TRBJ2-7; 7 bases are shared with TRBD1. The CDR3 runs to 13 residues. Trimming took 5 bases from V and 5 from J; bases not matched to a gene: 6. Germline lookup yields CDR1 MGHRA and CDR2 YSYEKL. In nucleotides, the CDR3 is TGCGCCAGCAGCGGGACAGCGGCCCACGAGCAGTACTTC. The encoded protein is CASSGTAAHEQYF.

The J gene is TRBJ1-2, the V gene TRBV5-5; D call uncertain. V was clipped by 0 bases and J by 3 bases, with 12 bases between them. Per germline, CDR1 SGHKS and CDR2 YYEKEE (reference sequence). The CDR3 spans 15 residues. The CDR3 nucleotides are TGTGCCAGCAGCTTGGCCCCTGCGGAGGACTATGGCTACACCTTC. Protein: CASSLAPAEDYGYTF.

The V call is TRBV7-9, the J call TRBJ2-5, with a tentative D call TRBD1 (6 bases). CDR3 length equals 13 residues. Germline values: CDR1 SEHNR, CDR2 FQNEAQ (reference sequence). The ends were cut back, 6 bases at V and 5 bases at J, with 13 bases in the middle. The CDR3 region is CASRDRLQETQYF. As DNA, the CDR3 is TGTGCCAGCAGAGACAGGTTGCAGGAGACCCAGTACTTC.

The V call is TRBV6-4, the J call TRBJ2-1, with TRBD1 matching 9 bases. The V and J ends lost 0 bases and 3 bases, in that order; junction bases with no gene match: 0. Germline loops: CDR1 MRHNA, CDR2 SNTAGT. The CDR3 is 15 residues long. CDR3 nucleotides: TGTGCCAGCAGTGACTCGGGACAGGGCTACAATGAGCAGTTCTTC. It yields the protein CASSDSGQGYNEQFF.